The next 10 T cell receptor beta chains were all read from a single sample in a study of CD8 T cells in Susac syndrome. Random hexamers were used to reverse transcribe the RNA input (0.5 to 1 ug). TCRdb called the immunoSEQ multiplex PCR reads again in MiXCR, with one record for every CDR3 protein. The sample lists 85,000 to 95,000 distinct CDR3 sequences, about 95% occurring once. Sequencing input: CD4+ T cells from PBMCs. These receptors came from a human donor with Susac syndrome.

This rearrangement joins TRBV15 to TRBJ2-7; D unresolved. This CDR3 has 15 amino acids. Per germline, CDR1 LNHNV and CDR2 YYDKDF (reference sequence). The V gene lost 0 bases and the J gene lost 1 base, with 10 bases spanning the gap. CDR3 in DNA: TGTGCCACCAGCAGAGATTTCAGATTTTCCTACGAGCAGTACTTC. It yields the protein CATSRDFRFSYEQYF.

The chain has TRBV4-3 and TRBJ1-1, with D uncertain. This CDR3 comprises 15 residues. Germline V gene data show CDR1 as LGHNA and CDR2 as YSLEER. V lost 0 bases, J lost 5 bases, and 13 bases lay in between. The CDR3 spells CASSQDRGPGTEAFF. In DNA form, the CDR3 reads TGCGCCAGCAGCCAAGATCGAGGGCCCGGGACTGAAGCTTTCTTT.

The genes are TRBV7-9 and TRBJ1-1; TRBD1 might be the D (5 bases). V was cut by 8 bases and J by 7 bases, with 11 bases left in between. Germline V gives CDR1 SEHNR, CDR2 FQNEAQ (reference sequence). CDR3 length: 11 amino acids. CDR3 bases: TGTGCCAGCGGCCCGGGGGTTGAAGCTTTCTTT. Translated: CASGPGVEAFF.

This clonotype showed up just once. The chain joins TRBV9 to TRBJ2-7; 9 nucleotides agree with TRBD1. The J segment lost 3 bases and the V segment lost 0 bases, leaving 4 bases of the junction unmatched. The CDR3 has 15 residues. Germline loops: CDR1 SGDLS, CDR2 YYNGEE. CDR3 protein: CASSVGWDRDYEQYF. DNA of the CDR3: TGTGCCAGCAGCGTAGGGTGGGACAGGGACTACGAGCAGTACTTC.

This sequence joins TRBV5-1 and TRBJ2-2; D is perhaps TRBD1 (6 bases). V was shortened by 1 base and J by 4 bases, with 11 bases between the two germline ends. Per germline, CDR1 SGHRS and CDR2 YFSETQ. This CDR3 spans 15 amino acids. The CDR3 here is CASSLTGQRTGELFF. For the CDR3, the DNA is TGCGCCAGCAGCTTGACCGGACAGCGCACCGGGGAGCTGTTTTTT.

V is TRBV7-9 and J is TRBJ2-1; D perhaps matches TRBD1 (5 bases). Trimming stripped 5 bases from V and 5 bases from J, with 10 bases between. The CDR3 totals 13 residues. The germline gives CDR1 SEHNR, CDR2 FQNEAQ (reference sequence). The CDR3 nucleotides read TGTGCCAGCAGCCTCTTAGGGGACAATGAGCAGTTCTTC. This translates into CASSLLGDNEQFF.

This clonotype was counted a single time. CDR3 amino acids: CASSLERGGFTQPQHF. The CDR3 DNA reads as TGTGCCAGCTCACTCGAAAGGGGGGGATTCACTCAGCCCCAGCATTTT. The chain couples TRBV18 to TRBJ1-5; maybe TRBD1 (6 bases). Trimming left V 4 bases short and J 6 bases short, with 19 bases between. The CDR3 has 16 amino acids. From germline, CDR1 is KGHSH and CDR2 LQKENI.

The V gene is TRBV30, the J gene TRBJ2-1, with 14 bases lining up with TRBD2. V lost 3 bases, J lost 12 bases, and 4 bases stayed unmatched. This CDR3 has 13 amino acids. Germline V gives CDR1 GTSNPN, CDR2 SVGIG (reference sequence). In nucleotides, the CDR3 is TGTGCCTGGAGCGGGACTAGCGGGGGAGGGCAGTTCTTC. Its translation is CAWSGTSGGGQFF.

The table lists this clonotype with a count of one. This rearrangement joins TRBV28 to TRBJ1-3, with D hard to call. The V end was cut by 2 bases, the J end by 4 bases, with 3 bases between. CDR3 length equals 12 residues. The V gene's germline CDR1 is MDHEN and CDR2 SYDVKM. CDR3 region: CASSLRGNTIYF. Here the CDR3 DNA reads TGTGCCAGCAGTTTAAGGGGAAACACCATATATTTT.

This chain links TRBV25-1 with TRBJ2-3, with 12 nucleotides matching TRBD2. Trimming cost V 6 bases and J 4 bases; bases outside gene matches: 5. CDR1 is MGHDK and CDR2 is SYGVNS in the germline V gene. The CDR3 runs to 15 residues. DNA of the CDR3: TGTGCCAGCAGCAGACTAGCGGGGGTCGCAGATACGCAGTATTTT. Translated: CASSRLAGVADTQYF.